This T cell receptor (beta chain) derives from a study of blood T cells in healthy people across ages. Study observations and caveats: Long-lived donors carried more naive CD4+ cells and greater diversity than aged donors. Researchers report that TCR beta diversity correlated strongly with naive T cell percentage.

The CDR3 extends over 15 amino acids. V shed 5 bases and J 6 bases; nucleotides not matched to a gene: 9. The germline V gene has CDR1 SEHNR and CDR2 FQNEAQ (reference sequence). Each sample yielded at least 5 micrograms of PBMC total RNA. On this clonotype itself: Antigen unknown.

For the second PCR, which ran for about 7 to 11 cycles, a sample-barcoded 5' primer and a J-beta primer mix were used. Each CDR3 protein gets one entry after TCRdb re-called the 5' RACE reads with MiXCR. In the table there are 700,000 to 800,000 distinct CDR3 sequences, roughly 43% of which are singletons. The chain is built from TRBV7-9 and TRBJ2-1; 8 bases agree with TRBD2. Sequenced input: blood. The sequence was obtained from a woman in her fifties or sixties in good health. The CDR3 bases are TGTGCCAGCAGCCCTAGCGGGTCCGTTCTCAATGAGCAGTTCTTC. Its translation is CASSPSGSVLNEQFF.